This TCR beta chain was sequenced for a study of T cell responses to AZD1222 COVID-19 vaccine. Study as a whole: Second doses that came at about 4 or about 12 weeks were put together.

The repertoire was sequenced with immunoSEQ multiplex PCR; TCRdb's copy has only in-frame clones and lacks some. Among about 120,000 clones listed, approximately 86% were seen once. The CDR3 covers 16 residues. Source: peripheral blood, taken on day 0 of AZD1222 vaccination. The TCR was taken from an adult in good health. V is TRBV1 and J is TRBJ2-7; the D call in the table, TRBD1, was not verified against the DNA. TRBV1 is flagged as a pseudogene. CDR3 loop: CTSSQTGVRGSYEQYF. The CDR3, as DNA: TGCACCAGCAGCCAAACAGGGGTCCGGGGTTCCTACGAGCAGTACTTC.